Listed here are 17 T cell receptor beta chains from one sample, sequenced in a study of PD-L1 blockade in urothelial cancer. Assay: immunoSEQ multiplex PCR; the TCRdb copy retains only in-frame clones and omits some. The sample lists some 80,000 clones, 85% seen once, with about 6.9% in the top ten. The time point is: pretreatment peripheral blood. The sample was PBMCs, taken around atezolizumab (anti-PD-L1) treatment. The receptors shown here come from a middle-aged man with urothelial cancer.

The rearrangement uses TRBV6-5 and TRBJ2-7; 8 bases line up with TRBD1. Germline V gene lookup returns CDR1 MNHEY and CDR2 SVGAGI. CDR3 length: 15 residues. V dropped 6 bases and J dropped 3; count of bases not matched to a gene: 10. The CDR3 protein is CASRDRQGTYYEQYF. The CDR3, as DNA: TGTGCCAGCAGGGATAGACAGGGGACATACTACGAGCAGTACTTC.

This rearrangement joins TRBV10-3 to TRBJ1-1; no clear D. CDR1 and CDR2 (germline): ENHRY, SYGVKD. CDR3 length equals 15 residues. V was clipped by 0 bases and J by 5 bases, with 13 bases between them. The CDR3 DNA reads as TGTGCCATCAGTGAGTCGTCGGTGTCGACTACTGAAGCTTTCTTT. Protein sequence: CAISESSVSTTEAFF.

A note on this clone: One junction end does not reproduce the germline sequence, and a read error may be involved. The CDR3 reads CATSGDRGDTEAFF. The CDR3 DNA reads TGTGCCACCAGCGGAGACAGGGGGGATACTGAAGCTTTCTTT. The chain combines TRBV15 with TRBJ1-1; TRBD1 agrees at 9 bases. The germline gives CDR1 LNHNV, CDR2 YYDKDF (reference sequence). The CDR3 runs to 14 residues. Based on the CDR3 plus reference TRBV15 and TRBJ1-1, the full variable domain is DAMVIQNPRYQVTQFGKPVTLSCSQTLNHNVMYWYQQKSSQAPKLLFHYYDKDFNNEADTPDNFQSRRPNTSFCFLDIRSPGLGDTAMYLCATSGDRGDTEAFFGQGTRLTVV.

The chain combines TRBV9 with TRBJ1-1; perhaps TRBD1 as D (6 bases). Trimming removed 0 bases from V and 3 bases from J, with 15 bases in between. Germline loops: CDR1 SGDLS, CDR2 YYNGEE. CDR3 length: 16 residues. CDR3 region: CASSVGTDLSYTEAFF. CDR3 nucleotides: TGTGCCAGCAGCGTAGGGACAGATCTCAGTTACACTGAAGCTTTCTTT.

For this clone: In the same sample, other DNA sequences code for this CDR3. The V gene is TRBV5-1, the J gene TRBJ2-3; D may be TRBD1 (6 bases). CDR3 length: 14 amino acids. CDR1 is SGHRS, CDR2 YFSETQ, per germline. V dropped 4 bases and J dropped 2 bases, with 11 bases sitting between them. CDR3 region: CASSLGTTTDTQYF. CDR3 nucleotides: TGCGCCAGCAGCCTTGGGACAACCACAGATACGCAGTATTTT.

This clone has a single count. The chain carries TRBV28 and TRBJ1-1; D ambiguous. V dropped 2 bases and J dropped 7 bases, with 14 bases sitting between them. The CDR3 totals 14 residues. Germline loops: CDR1 MDHEN, CDR2 SYDVKM. CDR3 DNA sequence: TGTGCCAGCAGTTTACATGGCACAACCGATGAAGCTTTCTTT. It codes for CASSLHGTTDEAFF. Looking up the rest from reference TRBV28 and TRBJ1-1 gives the full variable domain: DVKVTQSSRYLVKRTGEKVFLECVQDMDHENMFWYRQDPGLGLRLIYFSYDVKMKEKGDIPEGYSVSREKKERFSLILESASTNQTSMYLCASSLHGTTDEAFFGQGTRLTVV.

The rearrangement joins TRBV20-1 to TRBJ1-2; 8 nucleotides agree with TRBD1. Germline CDR1 is DFQATT and CDR2 is SNEGSKA (reference sequence). This CDR3 region has 11 residues. With V trimmed by 5 bases and J by 6 bases, 2 bases remained unmatched. Here the CDR3 reads CSAWDRNGYTF. The CDR3 DNA is TGCAGTGCTTGGGACAGGAATGGCTACACCTTC.

The chain couples TRBV28 to TRBJ1-1, with 11 bases lining up with TRBD1. Losses at the gene ends were 5 bases for V and 10 bases for J; bases not matched to a gene: 18. Germline V lookup: CDR1 MDHEN, CDR2 SYDVKM. The CDR3 consists of 17 residues. The CDR3 loop reads CASSTLPSGTGGFGAFF. The CDR3 coding sequence is TGTGCCAGCAGTACCCTCCCATCCGGGACAGGGGGATTTGGAGCTTTCTTT.

J is TRBJ1-5 and V is TRBV6-5; unclear D gene. This CDR3 contains 13 residues. Deletions cut 6 bases from V and 9 bases from J, with 15 bases between. The germline V gene has CDR1 MNHEY and CDR2 SVGAGI. CDR3 region: CASSLNLKRPQHF. The CDR3 region has the DNA TGTGCCAGCAGCCTAAATTTAAAGAGGCCCCAGCATTTT.

V and J are TRBV13 and TRBJ1-1, with D perhaps TRBD1 (6 bases). CDR3 length: 11 amino acids. With 3 bases removed from V and 8 bases from J, the gap between germline ends came to 7 bases. CDR1 is PRHDT and CDR2 is FYEKMQ in the germline V gene (reference sequence). The CDR3 protein is CASSLRGEAFF. The CDR3 region has the DNA TGTGCCAGCAGCTTGAGGGGGGAAGCTTTCTTT.

The rearrangement links TRBV28 to TRBJ1-4; perhaps TRBD1 as D (5 bases). The V end lost 5 bases, the J end lost 8 bases, and 18 bases lay between the germline ends. CDR3 size: 15 residues. Germline V gene data show CDR1 as MDHEN and CDR2 as SYDVKM. The CDR3 region has the DNA TGTGCCAGCAGTACAAAAGGAGGGGTAAAAGAAAAACTGTTTTTT. Translated: CASSTKGGVKEKLFF.

The J gene is TRBJ2-7, the V gene TRBV4-2; possible D gene TRBD2, 5 bases. V lost 4 bases and J lost 3, with 16 bases in between. Germline values: CDR1 LGHNA, CDR2 YNFKEQ. The CDR3 covers 15 residues. The CDR3 DNA follows: TGTGCCAGCAGCCCTAGCCTTTCCTCCCGCTACGAGCAGTACTTC. Amino acid sequence: CASSPSLSSRYEQYF.

This chain links TRBV5-1 with TRBJ2-5, with 7 nucleotides matching TRBD1. With 2 bases clipped from V and 5 bases from J, the junction kept 6 bases outside the gene matches. Germline CDR1 reads SGHRS; CDR2 reads YFSETQ. CDR3 size: 14 residues. The DNA of the CDR3 is TGCGCCAGCAGCTTTCAGGGGGTCCGGGAGACCCAGTACTTC. It codes for CASSFQGVRETQYF.

The V and J genes are TRBV7-9 and TRBJ2-1; 14 nucleotides match TRBD2. Germline lookup yields CDR1 SEHNR and CDR2 FQNEAQ (reference sequence). The CDR3 totals 17 residues. V gave up 3 bases and J gave up 8 bases; unmatched junction bases: 9. CDR3 protein: CASSFGGLAGVGDEQFF. CDR3 sequence (DNA): TGTGCCAGCAGCTTTGGGGGACTAGCGGGAGTAGGTGATGAGCAGTTCTTC.

The chain joins TRBV5-1 to TRBJ2-1; TRBD2 matches 9 bases. Germline V gene sequence: CDR1 SGHRS, CDR2 YFSETQ. This CDR3 has 14 residues. V lost 1 base, J lost 5 bases, and 1 base stayed unmatched. The CDR3 sequence is CASSLIAGDNEQFF. CDR3 DNA sequence: TGCGCCAGCAGCTTGATAGCGGGAGACAATGAGCAGTTCTTC.

This clone was observed once. The CDR3 nucleotides are TGTGCCAGTAGTATAGAGGCAGGGTTCACAGATACGCAGTATTTT. Amino acid sequence: CASSIEAGFTDTQYF. The chain couples TRBV19 to TRBJ2-3; the D gene is possibly TRBD1 (5 bases). CDR3 size: 15 residues. V lost 0 bases and J 2 bases, leaving 9 bases between the germline ends. Germline loops: CDR1 LNHDA, CDR2 SQIVND (reference sequence).

The CDR3 protein is CASSPGGAQNTEAFF. CDR3 sequence (DNA): TGTGCCAGCTCACCAGGGGGGGCTCAGAACACTGAAGCTTTCTTT. The chain combines TRBV18 with TRBJ1-1; TRBD1 is a possible D gene (6 bases). The CDR3 spans 15 residues. The V end lost 2 bases, the J end lost 1 base, and 11 bases lay between the germline ends. Germline V CDR1 and CDR2: KGHSH, LQKENI. The full variable domain, in which reference TRBV18 and TRBJ1-1 provide the parts outside the CDR3, is NAGVMQNPRHLVRRRGQEARLRCSPMKGHSHVYWYRQLPEEGLKFMVYLQKENIIDESGMPKERFSAEFPKEGPSILRIQQVVRGDSAAYFCASSPGGAQNTEAFFGQGTRLTVV.